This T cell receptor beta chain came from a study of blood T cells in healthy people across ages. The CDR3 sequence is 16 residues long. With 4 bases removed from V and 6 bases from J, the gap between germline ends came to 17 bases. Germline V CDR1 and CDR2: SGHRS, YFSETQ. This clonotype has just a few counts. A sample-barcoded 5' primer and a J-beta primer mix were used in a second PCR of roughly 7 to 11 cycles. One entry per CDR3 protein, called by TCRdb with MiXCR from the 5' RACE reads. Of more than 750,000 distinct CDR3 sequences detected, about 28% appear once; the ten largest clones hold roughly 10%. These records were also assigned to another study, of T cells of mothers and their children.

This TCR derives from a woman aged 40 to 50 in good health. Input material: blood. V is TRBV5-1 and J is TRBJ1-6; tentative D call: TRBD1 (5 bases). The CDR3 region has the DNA TGCGCCAGCAGCGTAGTTGTCCGGGACGGTAATTCACCCCTCCACTTT. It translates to CASSVVVRDGNSPLHF.